The 3 T cell receptor beta chains in this list originate from one sample, sequenced in a study of OX40 agonist ivuxolimab in advanced cancers. The method was immunoSEQ multiplex PCR; TCRdb's version includes in-frame clones alone and lacks a portion of them. The sample records some 18,000 clones, approximately 85% being singletons. Sequences were derived from CD4+ or CD8+ T cells sorted from blood, sampled in a trial of the OX40 agonist ivuxolimab. Receptors originate from an adult with an advanced solid tumor such as melanoma, head and neck, liver or kidney cancer.

The gene calls are TRBV28 and TRBJ2-3, with 9 bases aligning to TRBD1. V lost 3 bases, J lost 3 bases, and 4 bases stayed unmatched. This CDR3 has 15 amino acids. CDR1 is MDHEN and CDR2 is SYDVKM in the germline V gene. The DNA of the CDR3 is TGTGCCAGCAGTTTTAGACAGGGGGTTACAGATACGCAGTATTTT. Translated, it gives CASSFRQGVTDTQYF.

V is TRBV28 and J is TRBJ2-3; D call uncertain. The CDR3 sequence is 12 residues long. V lost 5 bases and J lost 6, with 9 bases in between. The germline V gene encodes CDR1 MDHEN and CDR2 SYDVKM. The DNA of the CDR3 is TGTGCCAGCAGTAAAGGACCCGATACGCAGTATTTT. Translated: CASSKGPDTQYF. Supplemented by reference TRBV28 and TRBJ2-3, the full variable domain reads DVKVTQSSRYLVKRTGEKVFLECVQDMDHENMFWYRQDPGLGLRLIYFSYDVKMKEKGDIPEGYSVSREKKERFSLILESASTNQTSMYLCASSKGPDTQYFGPGTRLTVL.

The V gene is TRBV28, the J gene TRBJ1-1; D is perhaps TRBD1 (5 bases). The CDR3 contains 13 residues. Germline V CDR1 and CDR2: MDHEN, SYDVKM. V was trimmed by 3 bases and J by 3 bases, leaving 8 bases between them. This chain's CDR3 is CASSFGGDTEAFF. The CDR3 coding sequence is TGTGCCAGCAGTTTCGGGGGAGACACTGAAGCTTTCTTT.